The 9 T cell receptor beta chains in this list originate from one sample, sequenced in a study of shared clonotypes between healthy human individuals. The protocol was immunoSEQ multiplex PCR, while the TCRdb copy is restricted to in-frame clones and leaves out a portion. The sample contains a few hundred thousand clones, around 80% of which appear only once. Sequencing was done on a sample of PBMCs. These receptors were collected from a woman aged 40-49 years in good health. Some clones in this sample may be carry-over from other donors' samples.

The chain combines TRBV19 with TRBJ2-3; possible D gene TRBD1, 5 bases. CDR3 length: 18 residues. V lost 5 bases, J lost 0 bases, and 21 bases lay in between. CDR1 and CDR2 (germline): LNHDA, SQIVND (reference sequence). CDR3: CASSSIRSQGSSTDTQYF. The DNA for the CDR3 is TGTGCCAGTAGTTCAATCAGATCCCAGGGATCTAGCACAGATACGCAGTATTTT.

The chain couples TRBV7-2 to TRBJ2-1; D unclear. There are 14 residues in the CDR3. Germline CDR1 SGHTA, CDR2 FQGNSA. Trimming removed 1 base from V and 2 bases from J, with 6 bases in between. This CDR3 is CASSLVQAYNEQFF. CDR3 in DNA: TGTGCCAGCAGCTTAGTGCAGGCCTACAATGAGCAGTTCTTC.

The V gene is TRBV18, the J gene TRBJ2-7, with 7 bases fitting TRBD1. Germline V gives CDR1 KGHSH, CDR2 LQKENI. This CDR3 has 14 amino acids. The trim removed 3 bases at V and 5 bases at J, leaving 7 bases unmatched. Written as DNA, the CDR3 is TGTGCCAGCTCACCCACGACAGGACAGGACGAGCAGTACTTC. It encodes CASSPTTGQDEQYF.

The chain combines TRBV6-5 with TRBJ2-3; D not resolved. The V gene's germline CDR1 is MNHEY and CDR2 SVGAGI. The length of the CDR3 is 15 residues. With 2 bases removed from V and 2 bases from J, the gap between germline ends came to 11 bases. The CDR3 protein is CASSYQVTATDTQYF. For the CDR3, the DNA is TGTGCCAGCAGTTACCAGGTTACCGCCACAGATACGCAGTATTTT.

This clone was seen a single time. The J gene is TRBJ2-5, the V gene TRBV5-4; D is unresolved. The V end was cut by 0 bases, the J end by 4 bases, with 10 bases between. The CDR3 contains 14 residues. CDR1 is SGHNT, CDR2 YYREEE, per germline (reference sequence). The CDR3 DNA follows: TGTGCCAGCAGCTTGGAGGGAATCCGAGAGACCCAGTACTTC. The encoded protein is CASSLEGIRETQYF.

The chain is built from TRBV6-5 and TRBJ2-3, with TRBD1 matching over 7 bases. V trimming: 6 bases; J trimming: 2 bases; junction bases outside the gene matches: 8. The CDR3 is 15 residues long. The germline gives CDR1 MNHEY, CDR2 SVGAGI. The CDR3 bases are TGTGCCAGCAGCTCGGGACAGCCCAACACAGATACGCAGTATTTT. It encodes CASSSGQPNTDTQYF.

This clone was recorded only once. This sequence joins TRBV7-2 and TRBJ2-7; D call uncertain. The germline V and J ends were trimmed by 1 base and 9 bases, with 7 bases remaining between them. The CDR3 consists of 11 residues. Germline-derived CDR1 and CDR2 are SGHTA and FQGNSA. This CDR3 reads CASSLVGWQYF. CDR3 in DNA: TGTGCCAGCAGCTTAGTCGGGTGGCAGTACTTC.

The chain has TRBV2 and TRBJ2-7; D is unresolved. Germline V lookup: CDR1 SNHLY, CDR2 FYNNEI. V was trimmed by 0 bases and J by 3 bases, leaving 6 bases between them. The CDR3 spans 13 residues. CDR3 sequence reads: CASSEAGRYEQYF. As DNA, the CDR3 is TGTGCCAGCAGTGAAGCAGGGCGCTACGAGCAGTACTTC. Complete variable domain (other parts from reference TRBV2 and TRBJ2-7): EPEVTQTPSHQVTQMGQEVILRCVPISNHLYFYWYRQILGQKVEFLVSFYNNEISEKSEIFDDQFSVERPDGSNFTLKIRSTKLEDSAMYFCASSEAGRYEQYFGPGTRLTVT.

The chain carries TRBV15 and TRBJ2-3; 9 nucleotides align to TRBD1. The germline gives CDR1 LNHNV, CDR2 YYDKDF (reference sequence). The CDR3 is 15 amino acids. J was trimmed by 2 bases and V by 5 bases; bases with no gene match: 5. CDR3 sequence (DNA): TGTGCCACCAGCCGGGACAGGGAAGTCACAGATACGCAGTATTTT. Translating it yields CATSRDREVTDTQYF.